This is a list of T cell receptor beta chains from one sample in a study of blood T cell repertoires in COVID-19. Using immunoSEQ multiplex PCR, the repertoire was profiled, and TCRdb retains in-frame clones only, with some absent. This table holds roughly 140,000 clones, roughly 76% found once. The material sequenced was peripheral blood. These receptors all stem from a human donor with acute or convalescent COVID-19. The donor label of this sample is uncertain. The CDR3 runs from the conserved cysteine through the conserved F or W. Fields, in order: clone size, D gene, V gene, J gene, CDR3 protein, CDR3 DNA. D genes are given only for firm matches. A row's size may be missing; if present it is once, few, many or a size class.

NA	NA	TRBV15	TRBJ1-1	CATSRSSGWEAFF	TGTGCCACCAGCAGATCTTCAGGGTGGGAAGCTTTCTTT
NA	TRBD1	TRBV24-1	TRBJ1-2	CATSDTGGEDGYTF	TGTGCCACCAGTGATACAGGGGGCGAAGATGGCTACACCTTC
NA	NA	TRBV5-5	TRBJ1-1	CASSLGDAGAFF	TGTGCCAGCAGCTTGGGAGATGCCGGAGCTTTCTTT
NA	TRBD1	TRBV28	TRBJ1-1	CASRAGTGVVRGTEAFF	TGTGCCAGCAGAGCCGGGACAGGGGTGGTTAGGGGCACTGAAGCTTTCTTT
NA	TRBD1	TRBV24-1	TRBJ1-5	CATSDSGTGGGNQPQHF	TGTGCCACCAGTGATTCCGGGACAGGGGGCGGTAATCAGCCCCAGCATTTT
NA	NA	TRBV9	TRBJ1-1	CASSPSGTEAFF	TGTGCCAGCAGCCCATCCGGGACAGAAGCTTTCTTT
NA	NA	TRBV18	TRBJ1-2	CASSPLTGSNYGYTF	TGTGCCAGCTCACCTCTTACAGGGTCTAACTATGGCTACACCTTC
few	NA	TRBV2	TRBJ1-2	CASSDIYGYTF	TGTGCCAGTTCGGACATATATGGCTACACCTTC
NA	TRBD1	TRBV2	TRBJ2-2	CASREDRGRGELFF	TGTGCCAGCAGAGAGGACAGGGGTAGGGGGGAGCTGTTTTTT
NA	TRBD1	TRBV14	TRBJ2-7	CASSPYVGQVATYEQYF	TGTGCCAGCAGCCCCTATGTGGGACAGGTCGCCACCTACGAGCAGTACTTC
NA	NA	TRBV6-5	TRBJ1-5	CASRQPGESNQPQHF	TGTGCCAGCAGGCAACCAGGGGAGAGCAATCAGCCCCAGCATTTT
NA	TRBD1	TRBV18	TRBJ1-2	CASSPLDRDYGYTF	TGTGCCAGCTCTCCGTTAGACAGGGACTATGGCTACACCTTC
NA	NA	TRBV11-3	TRBJ2-1	CASSPPGPPTYNEQFF	TGTGCCAGCAGCCCCCCAGGCCCTCCGACCTACAATGAGCAGTTCTTC
few	NA	TRBV5-4	TRBJ1-2	CASSHDINYGYTF	TGTGCCAGCAGCCATGACATTAACTATGGCTACACCTTC
NA	TRBD1	TRBV19	TRBJ1-6	CASSRGGTAYNSPLHF	TGTGCCAGTAGCCGAGGAGGGACAGCTTATAATTCACCCCTCCACTTT
few	NA	TRBV13	TRBJ1-1	CASSLGLRNTEAFF	TGTGCCAGCAGCCTTGGACTGCGGAACACTGAAGCTTTCTTT
NA	NA	TRBV10-3	TRBJ1-1	CAISESDSYTEAFF	TGTGCCATCAGTGAGTCGGACAGTTACACTGAAGCTTTCTTT
NA	TRBD1	TRBV30	TRBJ2-2	CAWTMKGQGSGELFF	TGTGCCTGGACCATGAAGGGACAGGGCTCCGGGGAGCTGTTTTTT
NA	NA	TRBV18	TRBJ2-2	CASSPQMVDTGELFF	TGTGCCAGCTCACCCCAGATGGTTGACACCGGGGAGCTGTTTTTT
few	TRBD1	TRBV7-2	TRBJ2-7	CASSSGTGFAEQYF	TGTGCCAGCAGTTCCGGGACAGGGTTCGCCGAGCAGTACTTC
NA	TRBD1	TRBV6-5	TRBJ1-4	CASRTPGQGEKLFF	TGTGCCAGCAGAACTCCGGGACAGGGGGAAAAACTGTTTTTT
NA	NA	TRBV19	TRBJ1-5	CASSWEAYSNQPQHF	TGTGCCAGTAGCTGGGAGGCCTATAGCAATCAGCCCCAGCATTTT
NA	TRBD2	TRBV27	TRBJ2-3	CASSLAGGTDTQYF	TGTGCCAGCAGTTTAGCGGGGGGAACAGATACGCAGTATTTT
NA	TRBD1	TRBV7-9	TRBJ2-7	CASSLSGRGLVEQYF	TGTGCCAGCAGCTTAAGTGGCAGGGGGCTTGTCGAGCAGTACTTC
NA	NA	TRBV29-1	TRBJ1-3	CSVEIAVGSFYGNTIYF	TGCAGCGTTGAAATAGCCGTTGGGTCGTTTTATGGAAACACCATATATTTT
NA	NA	TRBV5-1	TRBJ1-2	CASSFSGANYGYTF	TGCGCCAGCAGCTTCTCCGGAGCTAACTATGGCTACACCTTC
NA	TRBD2	TRBV2	TRBJ2-2	CAAAGEHTGELFF	TGTGCCGCGGCGGGGGAACACACCGGGGAGCTGTTTTTT
once	TRBD1	TRBV9	TRBJ1-1	CASSEKGQRGTEAFF	TGTGCCAGCAGCGAGAAGGGACAGCGGGGGACTGAAGCTTTCTTT
NA	TRBD1	TRBV3-1/TRBV3-2	TRBJ1-1	CASSQGAGGPTEAFF	TGTGCCAGCAGCCAAGGGGCAGGGGGCCCCACTGAAGCTTTCTTT
NA	TRBD1	TRBV5-1	TRBJ1-6	CASSVQGDGNSPLHF	TGCGCCAGCAGCGTCCAGGGGGATGGAAATTCACCCCTCCACTTT
NA	TRBD2	TRBV5-1	TRBJ2-2	CASSFSGGAPHTGELFF	TGCGCCAGCAGCTTTAGCGGGGGGGCCCCCCACACCGGGGAGCTGTTTTTT
NA	NA	TRBV10-3	TRBJ2-2	CAISERDTGELFF	TGTGCCATCAGTGAAAGAGACACCGGGGAGCTGTTTTTT
NA	NA	TRBV5-6	TRBJ2-5	CASSLGAGRETQYF	TGTGCCAGCAGCTTGGGTGCAGGGCGGGAGACCCAGTACTTC
NA	NA	TRBV30	TRBJ1-1	CAWSSDGENTEAFF	TGTGCCTGGAGCTCGGACGGGGAGAACACTGAAGCTTTCTTT
NA	NA	TRBV10-3	TRBJ2-1	CAISESEGQKRYNEQFF	TGTGCCATCAGTGAGTCGGAAGGACAGAAAAGATACAATGAGCAGTTCTTC
NA	TRBD2	TRBV24-1	TRBJ2-5	CATSDSGGGWTQYF	TGTGCCACCAGTGATTCTGGGGGAGGGTGGACCCAGTACTTC
once	NA	TRBV6-5	TRBJ1-4	CASSYSAPGSLKLFF	TGTGCCAGCAGTTACTCCGCCCCGGGGTCCCTGAAACTGTTTTTT
NA	NA	TRBV2	TRBJ2-3	CATSGISSTDTQYF	TGTGCCACCAGCGGTATATCTAGCACAGATACGCAGTATTTT
once	NA	TRBV10-3	TRBJ1-2	CAISGVPTGGLLAHF	TGTGCCATCAGTGGGGTTCCAACGGGAGGCCTTTTGGCCCACTTC
few	NA	TRBV6-5	TRBJ1-2	CASGRAAGGNYGYTF	TGTGCCAGCGGGAGGGCGGCTGGCGGCAACTATGGCTACACCTTC
NA	NA	TRBV11-2	TRBJ1-2	CASSLGAGYTF	TGTGCCAGCAGCCTAGGGGCCGGCTACACCTTC
NA	NA	TRBV2	TRBJ1-6	CASSPPGVRNSPLHF	TGTGCCAGCAGTCCTCCCGGAGTAAGGAATTCACCCCTCCACTTT
few	TRBD1	TRBV28	TRBJ1-1	CASLPGGKVNTEAFF	TGTGCCAGCCTCCCAGGGGGCAAAGTGAACACTGAAGCTTTCTTT
NA	TRBD1	TRBV3-1/TRBV3-2	TRBJ1-5	CASSPTPGTGGGLANQPQHF	TGTGCCAGCAGCCCAACCCCCGGGACAGGGGGCGGATTAGCGAATCAGCCCCAGCATTTT
NA	NA	TRBV3-1/TRBV3-2	TRBJ2-5	CASRKVAETQYF	TGTGCCAGCAGAAAGGTAGCGGAGACCCAGTACTTC
NA	NA	TRBV25-1	TRBJ2-3	CASSGQAGTQYF	TGTGCCAGCAGTGGACAGGCGGGTACGCAGTATTTT
few	TRBD1	TRBV24-1	TRBJ2-1	CATAENRGSYNEQFF	TGTGCCACCGCGGAGAACAGGGGCTCCTACAATGAGCAGTTCTTC
NA	NA	TRBV20-1	TRBJ2-2	CSALRTGELFF	TGCAGTGCTCTCCGCACCGGGGAGCTGTTTTTT